This T cell receptor beta chain stems from a study of blood T cell repertoires in COVID-19. Study-level information: T cells, B-cell-depleted T cells, or PBMCs provided the cDNA or gDNA that served as material.

Clones were sequenced by immunoSEQ multiplex PCR, and TCRdb holds only the in-frame ones, with some missing. The table includes 150,000 or so clones, 82% detected once. Germline V gene sequence: CDR1 SGHKS, CDR2 YYEKEE (reference sequence). V lost 2 bases and J 5 bases, leaving 14 bases between the germline ends. The CDR3 runs 15 residues. This sequence joins TRBV5-5 and TRBJ2-1; maybe TRBD2 (5 bases). Specimen: PBMCs or T cells enriched from blood (not recorded which). This TCR was recovered from a man aged 60-69 years who had recovered from COVID-19. CDR3 sequence (DNA): TGTGCCAGCAGCTTTAGAGGGTCCGGGAACAATGAGCAGTTCTTC. Its protein is CASSFRGSGNNEQFF.